Presented here are 23 T cell receptor beta chains from one specimen sequenced in a study of early T cells in non-severe SARS-CoV-2 infection. In TCRdb, the 5' RACE reads were re-called with MiXCR into one record per CDR3 protein. The sample shows approximately 100,000 distinct CDR3 sequences, 11% of them seen only once. The sequencing sample was made of whole blood. The receptor set was obtained from an adult who was a healthcare worker with PCR-confirmed SARS-CoV-2 infection or an uninfected control (not recorded which).

Ten or more counts support this clonotype. The genes are TRBV12-5 and TRBJ2-1, with no clear D. CDR3 length: 13 amino acids. Trimming left V 0 bases short and J 7 bases short, with 7 bases between. CDR1 LGHNT and CDR2 FRNRAP come from the germline V gene. CDR3 residues: CASGLVDWNEQFF. In DNA, the CDR3 is TGTGCTAGTGGTTTGGTAGATTGGAATGAGCAGTTCTTC. Looking up the rest from reference TRBV12-5 and TRBJ2-1 gives the full variable domain: DARVTQTPRHKVTEMGQEVTMRCQPILGHNTVFWYRQTMMQGLELLAYFRNRAPLDDSGMPKDRFSAEMPDATLATLKIQPSEPRDSAVYFCASGLVDWNEQFFGPGTRLTVL.

The table lists this clonotype with a few counts. This chain's CDR3 is CASSPTVNAEAFF. The CDR3 nucleotides read TGTGCCAGCAGTCCAACAGTAAACGCTGAAGCTTTCTTT. The chain carries TRBV12-3 or TRBV12-4 and TRBJ1-1; no clear D. V lost 5 bases and J lost 6, with 13 bases in between. This CDR3 has 13 amino acids.

J is TRBJ2-5 and V is TRBV27; TRBD2 is a possible D gene (6 bases). The germline V gene has CDR1 MNHEY and CDR2 SMNVEV (reference sequence). Between the trimmed V and J ends, which lost 0 bases and 3 bases, there was a span of 11 bases. The CDR3 extends over 15 amino acids. This CDR3 reads CASSLSGLVEETQYF. CDR3 sequence (DNA): TGTGCCAGCAGTTTATCGGGACTGGTCGAAGAGACCCAGTACTTC.

In its sample, this clonotype was seen a few times. The genes are TRBV28 and TRBJ2-4, with D maybe TRBD2 (6 bases). Deletions cut 2 bases from V and 0 bases from J, with 11 bases between. Per germline, CDR1 MDHEN and CDR2 SYDVKM. The length of the CDR3 is 16 residues. CDR3 bases: TGTGCCAGCAGTTTAGGAGCGGGTGTAGCCAAAAACATTCAGTACTTC. It encodes CASSLGAGVAKNIQYF.

This clonotype was seen a handful of times. The V gene is TRBV7-9, the J gene TRBJ1-1; 9 bases are a match to TRBD1. The CDR3 sequence is 15 residues long. The junction had 3 bases not matched to a gene; V was cut back by 0 bases and J by 4 bases. Germline CDR1 is SEHNR and CDR2 is FQNEAQ (reference sequence). CDR3 sequence reads: CASSLAKTGGTEAFF. For the CDR3, the DNA is TGTGCCAGCAGCTTAGCCAAGACAGGGGGCACTGAAGCTTTCTTT.

The rearrangement links TRBV5-1 to TRBJ2-7, with 9 bases aligning to TRBD2. This CDR3 contains 13 residues. V gave up 2 bases and J gave up 12 bases; unmatched junction bases: 9. Germline CDR1 is SGHRS and CDR2 is YFSETQ. In nucleotides, the CDR3 is TGCGCCAGCAGCTTTTCTAGCGGGGACCGTCGGTACTTC. Its translation is CASSFSSGDRRYF.

This rearrangement joins TRBV20-1 to TRBJ1-1; no reliable D call. Germline loops: CDR1 DFQATT, CDR2 SNEGSKA (reference sequence). Trimming took off 4 bases at V and 12 bases at J, with 18 bases between the two ends. The CDR3 contains 12 residues. CDR3: CSATDRDLGTFF. CDR3 DNA: TGCAGTGCTACCGACCGTGACCTCGGAACTTTCTTT.

Ten or more counts support this clonotype. The V call is TRBV7-6, the J call TRBJ2-2; 7 nucleotides agree with TRBD1. There are 18 residues in the CDR3. Trimming at V came to 5 bases and at J to 7 bases, leaving 19 bases not matched to a gene. The V gene's germline CDR1 is SGHVS and CDR2 FNYEAQ. The CDR3 DNA is TGTGCCAGCAGCCCCCGGACAGGTGGGGGTTCATCAATCGGGGAGCTGTTTTTT. Protein product: CASSPRTGGGSSIGELFF.

This clonotype was seen a few times. This chain links TRBV7-2 with TRBJ1-3, with TRBD1 as a possible D gene (5 bases). This CDR3 spans 15 amino acids. Germline-derived CDR1 and CDR2 are SGHTA and FQGNSA. Trimming took 6 bases from V and 2 from J, leaving 14 bases between them. The CDR3 DNA reads as TGTGCCAGCAGGAATGGGCCGGGGGCTGGAAACACCATATATTTT. Translation gives CASRNGPGAGNTIYF.

This clonotype was seen more than once but under ten times. The V call is TRBV7-2, the J call TRBJ2-3; D perhaps matches TRBD1 (5 bases). Germline V lookup: CDR1 SGHTA, CDR2 FQGNSA. Trimming shortened V by 1 base and J by 6 bases, and 5 bases separated the two germline ends. There are 12 residues in the CDR3. The CDR3: CASSLDRDTQYF. The CDR3 DNA follows: TGTGCCAGCAGCTTAGACAGGGATACGCAGTATTTT.

The V gene is TRBV4-2, the J gene TRBJ2-2; D call uncertain. The CDR3 spans 16 residues. V gave up 1 base and J gave up 6 bases, with 15 bases separating them. Germline CDR1 is LGHNA and CDR2 is YNFKEQ. CDR3 protein: CASSQVDRWVAGELFF. DNA for the CDR3: TGTGCCAGCAGCCAAGTTGATAGGTGGGTCGCCGGGGAGCTGTTTTTT.

This clonotype was seen repeatedly, ten times or more. This sequence joins TRBV12-3 or TRBV12-4 and TRBJ1-5; 8 bases align to TRBD1. Trimming took 6 bases from V and 0 from J; bases not matched to a gene: 4. This CDR3 has 15 residues. The CDR3 here is CASRGQAYSNQPQHF. The CDR3, as DNA: TGTGCCAGCAGGGGACAGGCTTATAGCAATCAGCCCCAGCATTTT.

This clonotype was detected many times. V gene TRBV29-1 combines with J gene TRBJ2-5; a weak D match, TRBD1 (5 bases). Between the trimmed V and J ends, which lost 1 base and 2 bases, there was a span of 17 bases. CDR1 is SQVTM and CDR2 is ANQGSEA in the germline V gene. The CDR3 consists of 16 residues. The CDR3 region is CSVEAWVQGLQETQYF. CDR3 nucleotide sequence: TGCAGCGTTGAAGCCTGGGTGCAGGGCCTACAAGAGACCCAGTACTTC.

This clonotype was observed a few times. The gene calls are TRBV4-2 and TRBJ1-1, with D unclear. The V end was cut by 0 bases, the J end by 8 bases, with 7 bases between. In germline, CDR1 is LGHNA, CDR2 YNFKEQ. The CDR3 spans 12 residues. The CDR3 sequence is CASSQDGVEAFF. The CDR3 DNA follows: TGTGCCAGCAGCCAAGACGGGGTGGAAGCTTTCTTT.

The chain is built from TRBV4-1 and TRBJ1-2; 9 bases match TRBD1. Germline lookup yields CDR1 MGHRA and CDR2 YSYEKL. There are 16 residues in the CDR3. With 4 bases clipped from V and 4 bases from J, the junction kept 10 bases outside the gene matches. The CDR3 region is CASSPQLRDRVYGYTF. As DNA, the CDR3 is TGCGCCAGCAGCCCCCAACTCCGGGACAGGGTCTATGGCTACACCTTC.

V usage is TRBV5-5 and J usage is TRBJ1-1; the D is unclear. The CDR3 sequence is 14 residues long. The V end lost 2 bases, the J end lost 2 bases, and 10 bases lay between the germline ends. Germline V gives CDR1 SGHKS, CDR2 YYEKEE (reference sequence). The CDR3 sequence is CASSLFAGNTEAFF. In DNA, the CDR3 is TGTGCCAGCAGCTTATTTGCAGGAAACACTGAAGCTTTCTTT.

This clonotype has more than one count but fewer than ten. V and J are TRBV14 and TRBJ2-5; 13 bases are a match to TRBD2. This CDR3 spans 19 amino acids. CDR1 and CDR2 from the germline V gene are SGHDN and FVKESK. V lost 1 base to trimming and J lost 3 bases; unmatched junction nucleotides: 11. Here the CDR3 DNA reads TGTGCCAGCAGCCAAGCCCACTGGACTAGCGGGAGTTGGAAAGAGACCCAGTACTTC. The encoded protein is CASSQAHWTSGSWKETQYF.

V is TRBV20-1 and J is TRBJ2-7, with TRBD2 identical over 11 bases. This CDR3 comprises 15 residues. CDR1 is DFQATT and CDR2 is SNEGSKA in the germline V gene (reference sequence). V dropped 4 bases and J dropped 4; count of bases not matched to a gene: 9. The CDR3 DNA sequence: TGCAGTGCTAATGGAGGGACTAGCGGATTATACGAGCAGTACTTC. This encodes CSANGGTSGLYEQYF.

The chain joins TRBV2 to TRBJ2-1; no firm D call. Germline V gene data show CDR1 as SNHLY and CDR2 as FYNNEI. This CDR3 comprises 17 residues. V was pared by 4 bases and J by 0 bases, with 16 bases between. DNA for the CDR3: TGTGCCAGCAGTGGGGAATATCGGACGAGCTCCTACAATGAGCAGTTCTTC. This encodes CASSGEYRTSSYNEQFF. The full variable domain, its missing parts supplied by reference TRBV2 and TRBJ2-1, is EPEVTQTPSHQVTQMGQEVILRCVPISNHLYFYWYRQILGQKVEFLVSFYNNEISEKSEIFDDQFSVERPDGSNFTLKIRSTKLEDSAMYFCASSGEYRTSSYNEQFFGPGTRLTVL.

This clonotype was detected many times. The genes are TRBV2 and TRBJ1-5; D unclear. This CDR3 has 12 amino acids. Looked up from germline, CDR1 is SNHLY and CDR2 is FYNNEI. Trimming stripped 6 bases from V and 7 bases from J, with 10 bases between. The DNA of the CDR3 is TGTGCCAGCAGGGGTTCACACCAGCCCCAGCATTTT. Its translation is CASRGSHQPQHF.

This clonotype was seen a few times. This chain links TRBV7-3 with TRBJ2-2, with TRBD2 identical over 13 bases. The J segment lost 0 bases and the V segment lost 5 bases, leaving 15 bases of the junction unmatched. The CDR3 contains 21 residues. Looked up from germline, CDR1 is SGHTA and CDR2 is FQGTGA. This CDR3 is CASSTKTRTSGGYTNTGELFF. CDR3 nucleotides: TGTGCCAGCAGCACGAAGACCCGGACTAGCGGGGGCTACACGAACACCGGGGAGCTGTTTTTT.

Many counts were recorded for this clonotype. V usage is TRBV3-1 and J usage is TRBJ1-2; D unclear. CDR1 LGHDT and CDR2 YNNKEL come from the germline V gene (reference sequence). V was shortened by 1 base and J by 0 bases, with 12 bases between the two germline ends. The CDR3 contains 16 residues. CDR3 protein: CASSQVRRASNYGYTF. The CDR3 nucleotides read TGTGCCAGCAGCCAAGTGCGGCGGGCATCTAACTATGGCTACACCTTC.

The CDR3 spells CASRPRPGGSAGELFF. For the CDR3, the DNA is TGTGCCAGCAGACCGCGGCCAGGGGGATCGGCCGGGGAGCTGTTTTTT. The V gene is TRBV7-9, the J gene TRBJ2-2; 7 bases line up with TRBD1. CDR3 length equals 16 residues. Trimming cost V 6 bases and J 6 bases; bases outside gene matches: 13. From germline, CDR1 is SEHNR and CDR2 FQNEAQ (reference sequence).